This entry lists 19 T cell receptor beta chains sequenced from one sample in a study of post-analysis software for immune sequencing data. Overall study findings and caveats: Roughly five TRBV segments appeared more often in patients than in controls, and TRBV5-6, TRBV5-1 and TRBV20-1 were among these.

These TCRs' antigens remain unknown. Tagging with unique molecular identifiers was a feature of the TCR beta cDNA libraries. TCRdb processed the PCR reads anew with MiXCR; each CDR3 protein has one entry. Here the sample spans 150,000 to 200,000 distinct CDR3 sequences, 25% to 35% being singletons. Input material: blood. The receptors shown here come from a girl aged 10 to 17 with multiple sclerosis.

As regards this clonotype: A much larger clone differs by one base, so this may be a read error. The chain has TRBV29-1 and TRBJ1-2; D unclear. The CDR3 runs to 13 residues. The V gene's germline CDR1 is SQVTM and CDR2 ANQGSEA. Trimming took off 4 bases at V and 8 bases at J, with 17 bases between the two ends. The CDR3 protein is CSVGGLGPGGYTF. The CDR3 coding sequence is TGCAGCGTTGGAGGTCTGGGCCCGGGCGGCTACACCTTC.

This clonotype showed up just once. A single base separates this from a much larger clone, so it may be a read error. The chain carries TRBV12-3 or TRBV12-4 and TRBJ2-1, with 11 bases lining up with TRBD2. Trimming cost V 8 bases and J 4 bases; bases outside gene matches: 7. This CDR3 comprises 15 residues. As DNA, the CDR3 is TGTGCCAGCGGTGTCGGGACTAGCGGATACAATGAGCAGTTCTTC. Amino acid sequence: CASGVGTSGYNEQFF.

This clonotype was seen many times. The chain recombines TRBV9 with TRBJ2-5; the match to TRBD1 covers 9 bases. CDR1 SGDLS and CDR2 YYNGEE come from the germline V gene. The trim removed 5 bases at V and 5 bases at J, leaving 19 bases unmatched. The CDR3 is 18 residues long. CDR3 sequence (DNA): TGTGCCAGCAGTCGTGTCCCGGGACAGGGTCCACGGGGGGAGACCCAGTACTTC. This gives the protein CASSRVPGQGPRGETQYF.

V gene TRBV5-1 combines with J gene TRBJ1-1, with D possibly matching TRBD1 (6 bases). This CDR3 is 13 amino acids long. CDR1 and CDR2 from the germline V gene are SGHRS and YFSETQ. V lost 0 bases and J lost 5, with 8 bases in between. The CDR3, as DNA: TGCGCCAGCAGCTTGGTAACAGGGACTGAAGCTTTCTTT. Its translation: CASSLVTGTEAFF.

The table lists this clonotype with many counts. V usage is TRBV27 and J usage is TRBJ2-3, with TRBD2 matching 8 bases. V shed 5 bases and J 1 base; nucleotides not matched to a gene: 11. Germline V CDR1 and CDR2: MNHEY, SMNVEV (reference sequence). This CDR3 has 17 amino acids. CDR3 DNA: TGTGCCAGCAGTCTAACGCGAGCGGGAGTTCGCACAGATACGCAGTATTTT. It translates to CASSLTRAGVRTDTQYF.

To note about this clonotype: A much larger clone sits a single nucleotide away, making a read error possible. The rearrangement uses TRBV3-1 and TRBJ2-7; no firm D call. Germline CDR1 reads LGHDT; CDR2 reads YNNKEL (reference sequence). CDR3 size: 16 residues. CDR3 DNA sequence: TGTACCAGCAGCCAAGATCTGGCCAGGACCAAGAACGAGCAGTACTTC. Protein: CTSSQDLARTKNEQYF.

This clonotype was seen a few times. The V gene is TRBV4-1, the J gene TRBJ1-2; D gene unclear. The ends were cut back, 1 base at V and 8 bases at J, with 8 bases in the middle. This CDR3 comprises 12 residues. CDR1 and CDR2 (germline): MGHRA, YSYEKL. CDR3 nucleotides: TGCGCCAGCAGCCAAGTCGGGGTCGGCTACACCTTC. Protein sequence: CASSQVGVGYTF.

The gene calls are TRBV9 and TRBJ1-6, with 9 bases matching TRBD1. V shed 0 bases, J shed 10 bases, and the junction held 8 bases outside the gene matches. Germline CDR1 reads SGDLS; CDR2 reads YYNGEE. The CDR3 loop spans 16 amino acids. CDR3 nucleotides: TGTGCCAGCAGCGTAGGGTCGACAGGGGGAAACTCACCCCTCCACTTT. Translating it yields CASSVGSTGGNSPLHF.

This clonotype has ten or more counts. The CDR3 spells CATSRDGDRRGNEQFF. For the CDR3, the DNA is TGTGCCACCAGCAGAGATGGGGATAGGAGAGGGAATGAGCAGTTCTTC. The chain recombines TRBV15 with TRBJ2-1; TRBD2 is a possible D gene (5 bases). The CDR3 spans 16 residues. The ends were cut back, 0 bases at V and 7 bases at J, with 16 bases in the middle. From germline, CDR1 is LNHNV and CDR2 YYDKDF (reference sequence). Combining the CDR3 with reference TRBV15 and TRBJ2-1 gives the whole variable domain DAMVIQNPRYQVTQFGKPVTLSCSQTLNHNVMYWYQQKSSQAPKLLFHYYDKDFNNEADTPDNFQSRRPNTSFCFLDIRSPGLGDTAMYLCATSRDGDRRGNEQFFGPGTRLTVL.

This clonotype was seen only a few times. This chain joins TRBV7-9 and TRBJ1-5; TRBD1 matches 9 bases. The CDR3 is 16 residues long. The junction had 8 bases not matched to a gene; V was cut back by 4 bases and J by 4 bases. Germline CDR1 SEHNR, CDR2 FQNEAQ (reference sequence). The CDR3 loop reads CASSSSNRGRNQPQHF. CDR3 bases: TGTGCCAGCAGCTCGAGTAACAGGGGGCGGAATCAGCCCCAGCATTTT. Using reference TRBV7-9 and TRBJ1-5 for the parts outside the CDR3, the full variable domain is DTGVSQNPRHKITKRGQNVTFRCDPISEHNRLYWYRQTLGQGPEFLTYFQNEAQLEKSRLLSDRFSAERPKGSFSTLEIQRTEQGDSAMYLCASSSSNRGRNQPQHFGDGTRLSIL.

In the case of this clonotype: Just one base apart from a much larger clone, this may be a read error. This rearrangement joins TRBV20-1 to TRBJ2-4; 11 bases align to TRBD2. Trimming at V came to 6 bases and at J to 13 bases, leaving 11 bases not matched to a gene. CDR3 length: 13 residues. CDR1 and CDR2 from the germline V gene are DFQATT and SNEGSKA (reference sequence). In DNA, the CDR3 is TGCAGTGCACTAGCGGGAGCAACCTACGTGCAGTACTTC. Protein sequence: CSALAGATYVQYF.

In regard to this clonotype: A much larger clone is a single base away; this may be a read error. The chain uses TRBV5-1 and TRBJ2-5; unclear D gene. CDR1 and CDR2 (germline): SGHRS, YFSETQ. The CDR3 contains 14 residues. The CDR3 is CGSSLRLIQETQYF. DNA for the CDR3: TGCGGCAGCAGCTTGAGGCTAATCCAAGAGACCCAGTACTTC.

The CDR3 sequence: CASSPDRIPYEQYF. The CDR3 nucleotides are TGTGCCAGCAGCCCCGACAGGATCCCCTACGAGCAGTACTTC. The J gene is TRBJ2-7, the V gene TRBV28, with D possibly matching TRBD1 (6 bases). The CDR3 extends over 14 amino acids. The V and J ends lost 6 bases and 2 bases respectively, with 14 bases between them. Germline V lookup: CDR1 MDHEN, CDR2 SYDVKM.

This clonotype appeared many times. V is TRBV20-1 and J is TRBJ2-3; 12 bases are shared with TRBD2. CDR3 length: 15 amino acids. Germline loops: CDR1 DFQATT, CDR2 SNEGSKA (reference sequence). V shed 5 bases, J shed 2 bases, and the junction held 5 bases outside the gene matches. In DNA, the CDR3 is TGCAGTGCTGGTCTAGCGGGAGGGCCCACAGATACGCAGTATTTT. Its protein is CSAGLAGGPTDTQYF.

V usage is TRBV12-3 or TRBV12-4 and J usage is TRBJ1-4; possibly TRBD1 for D (6 bases). Trimming stripped 4 bases from V and 6 bases from J, with 9 bases between. CDR3 length equals 13 residues. The DNA of the CDR3 is TGTGCCAGCAGTTGGGGGCGCGATGAAAAACTGTTTTTT. Its protein product is CASSWGRDEKLFF.

This chain joins TRBV6-2 or TRBV6-3 and TRBJ2-5; tentatively, D is TRBD2 (5 bases). CDR3 length: 13 residues. V dropped 6 bases and J dropped 5 bases, with 13 bases sitting between them. Looked up from germline, CDR1 is MNHEY and CDR2 is SVGEGT. The CDR3 DNA reads TGTGCCAGCAGCCCCACTAGAACGGAGACCCAGTACTTC. Amino acid sequence: CASSPTRTETQYF.

Of note for this clonotype: This may stem from a read error, because a much larger clone lies one nucleotide away. This chain connects TRBV6-6 to TRBJ2-5; 8 nucleotides agree with TRBD1. With 7 bases clipped from V and 4 bases from J, the junction kept 8 bases outside the gene matches. CDR3 length equals 14 residues. Germline V gives CDR1 MNHNY, CDR2 SVGAGI (reference sequence). The CDR3 DNA reads as TGTGCCAGCACCCGGACAGGGCTCCGAGAGACCCAGTACTTC. It translates to CASTRTGLRETQYF.

This clonotype was picked up a small number of times. The chain carries TRBV12-3 or TRBV12-4 and TRBJ1-1; tentative D call: TRBD1 (5 bases). The CDR3 is 11 amino acids. V was clipped by 8 bases and J by 6 bases, with 10 bases between them. The CDR3 region is CASLQDAEAFF. CDR3 nucleotide sequence: TGTGCCAGCCTACAGGACGCTGAAGCTTTCTTT.

This clonotype has only a few counts. An end of the junction differs from the germline gene, which may be a read error. The chain employs TRBV2 and TRBJ1-2, with a weak D call TRBD1 (6 bases). Germline V gene data show CDR1 as SNHLY and CDR2 as FYNNEI. This CDR3 contains 15 residues. CDR3 in DNA: TGTACCAGCAGGGACCAACAACAGGGAGTCTATGGCTACACCTTC. As protein: CTSRDQQQGVYGYTF.